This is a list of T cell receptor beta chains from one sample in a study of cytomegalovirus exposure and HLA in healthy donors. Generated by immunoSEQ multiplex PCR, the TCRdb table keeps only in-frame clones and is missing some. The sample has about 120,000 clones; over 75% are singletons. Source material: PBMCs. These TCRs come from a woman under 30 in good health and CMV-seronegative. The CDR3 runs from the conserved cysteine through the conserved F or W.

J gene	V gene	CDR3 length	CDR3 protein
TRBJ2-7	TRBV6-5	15	CASRGTSGSGYEQYF
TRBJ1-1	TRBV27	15	CASSLSRGLGTEAFF
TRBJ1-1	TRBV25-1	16	CASTDPRASLDTEAFF
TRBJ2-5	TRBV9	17	CASSVEAGVGPASTQYF
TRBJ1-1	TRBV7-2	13	CASSPPYRTEAFF
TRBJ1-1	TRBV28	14	CASSLGGANTEAFF
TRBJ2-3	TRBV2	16	CASSLQGPIPTDTQYF
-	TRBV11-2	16	CASNWGLAVGQETQYF
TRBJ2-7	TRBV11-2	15	CASSWTSGETYEQYF
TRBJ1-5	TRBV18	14	CASSPQGAGQPQHF
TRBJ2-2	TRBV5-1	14	CASSGNQGTGELFF
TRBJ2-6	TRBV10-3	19	CAIRGLEGQGAVGANVLTF
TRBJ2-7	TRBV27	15	CASSLLYASGYEQYF
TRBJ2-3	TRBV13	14	CASSFFGLTDTQYF
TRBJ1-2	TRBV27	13	CASMTKGGYGYTF
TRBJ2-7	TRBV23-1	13	CAITDRGNYEQYF
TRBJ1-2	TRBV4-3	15	CASSQVSGTGEGYTF
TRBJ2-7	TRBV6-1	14	CASKSGQVSYEQYF
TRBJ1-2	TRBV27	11	CASSGRDGYTF
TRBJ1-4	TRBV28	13	CASTRQPREKLFF
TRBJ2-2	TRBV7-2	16	CASTLLGGTNTGELFF
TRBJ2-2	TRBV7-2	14	CASSPPLDAGELFF